This TCR beta chain was identified during a study of control samples from healthy donors and cancer patients. This clone is a singleton in its sample. CDR3 length: 16 residues. The germline V gene has CDR1 SGHDT and CDR2 YYEEEE. V was shortened by 1 base and J by 2 bases, with 15 bases between the two germline ends. Profiled with immunoSEQ multiplex PCR; TCRdb holds only in-frame clones, not every one. The data contain under 450,000 clones, 80% to 95% of them seen just once; the ten biggest clones take up 5% to 7%. The sequence derives from a middle-aged man with head and neck cancer. The genes are TRBV5-6 and TRBJ2-5; D is ambiguous. What was sequenced was PBMCs. The CDR3 spells CASSLSTRILQETQYF. CDR3 sequence (DNA): TGTGCCAGCAGCTTGAGTACGCGCATCCTTCAAGAGACCCAGTACTTC.